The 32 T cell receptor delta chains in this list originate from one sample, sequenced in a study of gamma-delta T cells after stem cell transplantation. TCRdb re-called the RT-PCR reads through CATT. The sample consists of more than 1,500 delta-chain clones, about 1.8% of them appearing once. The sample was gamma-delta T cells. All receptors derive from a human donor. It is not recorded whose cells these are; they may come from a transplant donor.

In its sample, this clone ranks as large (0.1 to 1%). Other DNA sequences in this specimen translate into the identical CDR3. Here the CDR3 reads CACDRLLGDIGPDKLIF. CDR3 nucleotides: TGTGCCTGTGACCGTCTACTGGGGGATATCGGCCCCGATAAACTCATCTTT. The rearrangement joins TRDV2 to TRDJ1; TRDD3 matches at 11 bases. The germline gives CDR1 GEAIGNYY, CDR2 EKD. V lost 3 bases and J lost 3; bases outside the gene matches: 11. The CDR3 has 17 amino acids.

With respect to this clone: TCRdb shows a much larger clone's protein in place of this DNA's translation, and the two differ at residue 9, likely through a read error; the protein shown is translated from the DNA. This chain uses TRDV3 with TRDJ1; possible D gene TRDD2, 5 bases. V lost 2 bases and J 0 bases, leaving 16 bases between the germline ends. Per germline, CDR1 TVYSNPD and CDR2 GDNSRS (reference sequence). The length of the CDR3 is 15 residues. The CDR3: CAFGNFPLDTDKLIF. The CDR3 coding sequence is TGTGCCTTTGGAAACTTCCCCCTCGACACCGATAAACTCATCTTT. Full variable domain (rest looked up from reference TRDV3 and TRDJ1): CDKVTQSSPDQTVASGSEVVLLCTYDTVYSNPDLFWYRIRPDYSFQFVFYGDNSRSEGADFTQGRFSVKHILTQKAFHLVISPVRTEDSATYYCAFGNFPLDTDKLIFGKGTRVTVEP.

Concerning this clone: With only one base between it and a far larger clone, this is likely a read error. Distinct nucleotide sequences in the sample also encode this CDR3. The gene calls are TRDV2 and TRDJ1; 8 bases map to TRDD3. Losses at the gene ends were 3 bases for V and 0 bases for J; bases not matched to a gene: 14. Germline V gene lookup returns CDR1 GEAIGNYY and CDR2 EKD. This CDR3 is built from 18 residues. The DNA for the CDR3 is TGTGCCTGTGACCCTCTACTCGGGGATACTCCGAACACCGATAAACTCATCTTT. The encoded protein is CACDPLLGDTPNTDKLIF.

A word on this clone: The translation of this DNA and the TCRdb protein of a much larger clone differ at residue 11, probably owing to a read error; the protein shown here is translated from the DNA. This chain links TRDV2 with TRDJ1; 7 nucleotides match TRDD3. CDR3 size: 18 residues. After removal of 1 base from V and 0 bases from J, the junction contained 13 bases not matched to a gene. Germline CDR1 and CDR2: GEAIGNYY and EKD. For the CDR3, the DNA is TGTGCCTGTGACACTTTACGGTGGGGGACCGTCGACACCGATAAACTCATCTTT. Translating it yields CACDTLRWGTVDTDKLIF.

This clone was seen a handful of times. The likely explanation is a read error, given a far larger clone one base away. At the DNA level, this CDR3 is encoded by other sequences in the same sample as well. The CDR3 protein is CACDTGVGDWSSWDTRQMFF. The CDR3 nucleotides are TGTGCCTGTGACACCGGTGTGGGGGACTGGAGCTCCTGGGACACCCGACAGATGTTTTTC. This chain connects TRDV2 to TRDJ3; 7 nucleotides line up with TRDD3. Trimming took 0 bases from V and 0 from J; bases not matched to a gene: 10. CDR1 is GEAIGNYY and CDR2 is EKD in the germline V gene. The CDR3 sequence is 20 residues long.

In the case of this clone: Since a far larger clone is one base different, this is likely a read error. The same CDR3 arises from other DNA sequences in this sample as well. This CDR3 reads CACDKLGDGRDTDKLIF. CDR3 nucleotide sequence: TGTGCCTGTGATAAACTGGGGGATGGACGGGACACCGATAAGCTCATCTTT. The chain recombines TRDV2 with TRDJ1; 10 bases are shared with TRDD3. Germline assignment: CDR1 GEAIGNYY and CDR2 EKD. The CDR3 runs 17 residues.

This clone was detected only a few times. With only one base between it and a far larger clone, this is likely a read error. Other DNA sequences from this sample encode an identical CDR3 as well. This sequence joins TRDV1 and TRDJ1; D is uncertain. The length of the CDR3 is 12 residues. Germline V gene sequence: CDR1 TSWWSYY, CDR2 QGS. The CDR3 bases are TGTGCCCTATTCTCGTACACCGATAAACTCATCTTT. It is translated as CALFSYTDKLIF.

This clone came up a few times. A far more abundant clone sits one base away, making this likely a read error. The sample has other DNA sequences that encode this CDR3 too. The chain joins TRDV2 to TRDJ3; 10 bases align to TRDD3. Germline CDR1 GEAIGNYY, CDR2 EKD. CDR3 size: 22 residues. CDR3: CACDKAPTGGSFSSWDTRQMFF. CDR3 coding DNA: TGCGCCTGTGACAAGGCGCCTACTGGGGGATCCTTCAGCTCCTGGGACACCCGACAGATGTTTTTC.

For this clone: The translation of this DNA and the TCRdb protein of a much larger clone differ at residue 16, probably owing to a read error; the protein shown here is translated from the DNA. In DNA, the CDR3 is TGTGCCTGTGACACCTTGGATTCTGGGGGATACGACACCGATAAACCCATCTTT. Protein: CACDTLDSGGYDTDKPIF. The V and J genes are TRDV2 and TRDJ1; 12 bases are shared with TRDD3. CDR1 and CDR2 (germline): GEAIGNYY, EKD. CDR3 length: 18 amino acids.

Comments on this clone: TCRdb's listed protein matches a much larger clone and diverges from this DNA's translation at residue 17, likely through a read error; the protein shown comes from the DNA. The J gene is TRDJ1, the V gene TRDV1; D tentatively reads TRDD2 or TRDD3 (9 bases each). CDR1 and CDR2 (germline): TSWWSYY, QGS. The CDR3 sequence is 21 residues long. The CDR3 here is CALGVHPSYSTGGVYTNKLIF. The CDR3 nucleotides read TGTGCTCTTGGGGTCCACCCTTCCTACAGTACTGGGGGAGTTTACACCAATAAACTCATCTTT.

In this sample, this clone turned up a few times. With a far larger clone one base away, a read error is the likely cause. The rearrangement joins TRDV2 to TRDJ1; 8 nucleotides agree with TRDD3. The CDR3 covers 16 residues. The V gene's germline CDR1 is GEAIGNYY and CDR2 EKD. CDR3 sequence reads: CARDLLGDEYTDKLIF. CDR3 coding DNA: TGTGCCCGTGATCTCCTGGGGGACGAGTACACCGATAAACTCATCTTT.

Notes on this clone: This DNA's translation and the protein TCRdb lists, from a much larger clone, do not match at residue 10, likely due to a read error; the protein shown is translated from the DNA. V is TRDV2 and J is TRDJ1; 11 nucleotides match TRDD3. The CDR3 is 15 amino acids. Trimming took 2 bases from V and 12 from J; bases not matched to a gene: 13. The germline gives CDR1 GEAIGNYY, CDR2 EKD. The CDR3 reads CACDNVLGDMGRFIF. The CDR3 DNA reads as TGTGCCTGTGACAACGTACTGGGGGATATGGGACGGTTCATCTTT.

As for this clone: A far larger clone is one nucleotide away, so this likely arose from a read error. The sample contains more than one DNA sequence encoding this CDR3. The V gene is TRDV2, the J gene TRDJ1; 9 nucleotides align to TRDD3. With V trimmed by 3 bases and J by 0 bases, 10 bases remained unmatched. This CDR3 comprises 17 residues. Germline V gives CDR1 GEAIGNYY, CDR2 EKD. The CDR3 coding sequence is TGTGCCTGTGACCCCGTTGGCGGGGGATACAACACCGATAAACTCATCTTT. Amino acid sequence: CACDPVGGGYNTDKLIF.

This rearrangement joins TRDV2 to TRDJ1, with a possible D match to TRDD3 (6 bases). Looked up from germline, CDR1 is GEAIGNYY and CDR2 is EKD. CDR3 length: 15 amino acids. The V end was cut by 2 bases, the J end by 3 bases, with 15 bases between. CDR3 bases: TGTGCCTGTGACAGTCTGGGGAACGGGGCCGATAAACTCATCTTT. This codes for CACDSLGNGADKLIF.

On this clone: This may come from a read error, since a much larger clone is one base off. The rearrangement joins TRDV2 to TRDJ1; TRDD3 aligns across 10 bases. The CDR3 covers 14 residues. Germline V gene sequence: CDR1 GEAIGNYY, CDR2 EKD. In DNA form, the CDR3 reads TGTGCCTGTGACACGGTGGGGGATACCGGTAAACTCATCTTT. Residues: CACDTVGDTGKLIF.

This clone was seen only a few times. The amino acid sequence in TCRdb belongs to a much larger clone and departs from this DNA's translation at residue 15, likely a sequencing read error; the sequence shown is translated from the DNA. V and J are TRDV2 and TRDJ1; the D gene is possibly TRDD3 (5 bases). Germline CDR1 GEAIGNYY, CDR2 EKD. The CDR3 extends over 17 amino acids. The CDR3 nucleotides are TGTGCCTGTGACACGCTCTCTCGGGATCCACACACCGATAAACCCATCTTT. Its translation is CACDTLSRDPHTDKPIF.

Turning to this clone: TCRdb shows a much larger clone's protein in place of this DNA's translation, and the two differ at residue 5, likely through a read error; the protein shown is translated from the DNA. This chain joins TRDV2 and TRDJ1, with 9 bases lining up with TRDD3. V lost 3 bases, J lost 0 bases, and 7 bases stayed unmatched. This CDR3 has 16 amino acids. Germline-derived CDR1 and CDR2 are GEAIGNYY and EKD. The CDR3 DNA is TGTGCCTGTGACGAGGGGGATACCCCGTACACCGATAAACTCATCTTT. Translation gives CACDEGDTPYTDKLIF.

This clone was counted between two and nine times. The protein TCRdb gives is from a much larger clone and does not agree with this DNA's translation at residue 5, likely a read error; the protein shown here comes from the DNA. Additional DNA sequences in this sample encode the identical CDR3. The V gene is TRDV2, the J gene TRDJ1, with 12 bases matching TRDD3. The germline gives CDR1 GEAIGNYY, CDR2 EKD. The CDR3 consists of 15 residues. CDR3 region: CACDSLLGDTGKLIF. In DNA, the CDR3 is TGTGCCTGTGACTCCTTACTGGGGGATACCGGTAAACTCATCTTT.

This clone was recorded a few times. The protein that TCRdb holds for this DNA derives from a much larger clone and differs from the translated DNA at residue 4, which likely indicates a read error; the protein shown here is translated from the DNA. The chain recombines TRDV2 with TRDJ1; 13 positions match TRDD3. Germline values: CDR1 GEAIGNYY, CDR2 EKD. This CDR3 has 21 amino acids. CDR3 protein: CACNTVILGDTSNPYTDKLIF. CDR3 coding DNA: TGTGCCTGTAACACCGTGATACTGGGGGATACGTCCAACCCGTACACCGATAAACTCATCTTT.

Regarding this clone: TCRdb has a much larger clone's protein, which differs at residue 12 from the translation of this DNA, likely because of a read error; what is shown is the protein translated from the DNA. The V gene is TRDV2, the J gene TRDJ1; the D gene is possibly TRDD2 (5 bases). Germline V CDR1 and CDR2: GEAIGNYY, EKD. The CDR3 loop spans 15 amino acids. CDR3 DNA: TGTGCCTTTGGAAACTTCCCCCTCAACACCGATGAACTCATCTTT. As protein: CAFGNFPLNTDELIF.

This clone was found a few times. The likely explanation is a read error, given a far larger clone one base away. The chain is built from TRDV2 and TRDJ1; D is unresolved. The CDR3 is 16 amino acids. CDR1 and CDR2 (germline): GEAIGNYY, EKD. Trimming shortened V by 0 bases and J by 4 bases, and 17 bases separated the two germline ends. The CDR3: CACDTVSLELGDKLIF. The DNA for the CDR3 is TGTGCCTGTGACACCGTCAGCCTGGAGTTGGGCGATAAACTCATCTTT.

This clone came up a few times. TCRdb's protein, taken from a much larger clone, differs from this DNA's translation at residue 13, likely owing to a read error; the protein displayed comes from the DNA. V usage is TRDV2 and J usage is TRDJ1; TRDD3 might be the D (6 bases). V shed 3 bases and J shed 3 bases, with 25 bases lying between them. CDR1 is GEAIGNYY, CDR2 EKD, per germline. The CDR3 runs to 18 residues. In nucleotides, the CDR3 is TGTGCCTGTGACCCCGTTGGGGATCGTAAGCACTCCGCCGATAAACTCATCTTT. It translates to CACDPVGDRKHSADKLIF.

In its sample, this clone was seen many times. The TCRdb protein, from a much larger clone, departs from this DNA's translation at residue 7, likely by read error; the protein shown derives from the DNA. CDR3 DNA: TGTGCTCTTGGGGAAGAGGCGGTCTGGGGGATACGAATCACCGATAAACTCATCTTT. Translated: CALGEEAVWGIRITDKLIF. J is TRDJ1 and V is TRDV1; TRDD3 agrees at 12 bases. J gave up 1 base and V 2 bases, and 11 bases lay outside the gene matches. The CDR3 runs 19 residues. Looked up from germline, CDR1 is TSWWSYY and CDR2 is QGS.

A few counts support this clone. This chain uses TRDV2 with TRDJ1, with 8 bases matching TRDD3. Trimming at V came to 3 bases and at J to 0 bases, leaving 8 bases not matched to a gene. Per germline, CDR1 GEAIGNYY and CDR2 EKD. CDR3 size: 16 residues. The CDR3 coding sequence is TGTGCCTGTGACGCAGTACTGGGGGCCTACACCGATAAACTCATCTTT. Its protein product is CACDAVLGAYTDKLIF.

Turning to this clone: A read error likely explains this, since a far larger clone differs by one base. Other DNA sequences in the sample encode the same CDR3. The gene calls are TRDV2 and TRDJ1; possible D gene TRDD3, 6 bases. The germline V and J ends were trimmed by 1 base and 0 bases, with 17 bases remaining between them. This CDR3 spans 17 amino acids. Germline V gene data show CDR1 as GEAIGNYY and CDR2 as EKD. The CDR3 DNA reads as TGTGCCTGTGACACAGTAAGCTGGGGAAACAACACCGATAAACTCATCTTT. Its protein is CACDTVSWGNNTDKLIF.

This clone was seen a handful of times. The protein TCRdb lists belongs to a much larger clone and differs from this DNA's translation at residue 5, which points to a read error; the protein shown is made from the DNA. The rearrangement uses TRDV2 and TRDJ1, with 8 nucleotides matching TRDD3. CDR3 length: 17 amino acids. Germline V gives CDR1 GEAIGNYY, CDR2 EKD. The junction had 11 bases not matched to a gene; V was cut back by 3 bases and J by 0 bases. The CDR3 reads CACDVVLGDPYTDKLIF. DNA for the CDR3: TGTGCCTGTGACGTTGTTCTGGGGGACCCGTACACCGATAAACTCATCTTT.

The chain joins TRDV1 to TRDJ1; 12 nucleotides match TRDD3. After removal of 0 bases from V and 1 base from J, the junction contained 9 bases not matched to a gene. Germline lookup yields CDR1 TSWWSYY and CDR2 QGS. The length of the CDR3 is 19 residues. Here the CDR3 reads CALGELRLYWGILTDKLIF. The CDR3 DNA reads TGTGCTCTTGGGGAACTGCGGTTGTACTGGGGGATACTCACCGATAAACTCATCTTT.

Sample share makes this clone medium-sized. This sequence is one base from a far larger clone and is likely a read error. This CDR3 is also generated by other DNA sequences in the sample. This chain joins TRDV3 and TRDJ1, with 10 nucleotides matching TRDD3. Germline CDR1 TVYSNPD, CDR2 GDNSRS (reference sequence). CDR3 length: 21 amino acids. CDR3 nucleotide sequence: TGTGCCTCCACCCCCTCCGAGGTACTGGGGGATCTTCGGGTGGGCACCGATAAGCTCATCTTT. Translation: CASTPSEVLGDLRVGTDKLIF.

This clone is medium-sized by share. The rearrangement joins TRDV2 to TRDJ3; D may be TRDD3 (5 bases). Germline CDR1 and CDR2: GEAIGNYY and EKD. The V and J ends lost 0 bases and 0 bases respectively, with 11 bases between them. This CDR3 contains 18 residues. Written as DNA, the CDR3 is TGTGCCTGTGACACCGTGGGGACAAGCTCCTGGGACACCCGACAGATGTTTTTC. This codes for CACDTVGTSSWDTRQMFF.

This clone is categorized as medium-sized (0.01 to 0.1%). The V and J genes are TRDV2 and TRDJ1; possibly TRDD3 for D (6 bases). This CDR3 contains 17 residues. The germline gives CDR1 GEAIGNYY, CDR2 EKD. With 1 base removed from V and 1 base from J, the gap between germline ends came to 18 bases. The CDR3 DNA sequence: TGTGCCTGTGACACACTGGGACCCCCCCAAGGCACCGATAAACTCATCTTT. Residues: CACDTLGPPQGTDKLIF.

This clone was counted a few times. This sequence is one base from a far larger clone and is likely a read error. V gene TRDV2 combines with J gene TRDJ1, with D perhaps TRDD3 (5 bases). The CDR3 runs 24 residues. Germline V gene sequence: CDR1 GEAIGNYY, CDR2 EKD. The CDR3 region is CACDPVIEGGSLSHTGKYTDKPIF. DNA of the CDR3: TGTGCCTGTGACCCCGTAATCGAAGGGGGGTCTCTTTCCCACACCGGGAAGTACACCGATAAACCCATCTTT.

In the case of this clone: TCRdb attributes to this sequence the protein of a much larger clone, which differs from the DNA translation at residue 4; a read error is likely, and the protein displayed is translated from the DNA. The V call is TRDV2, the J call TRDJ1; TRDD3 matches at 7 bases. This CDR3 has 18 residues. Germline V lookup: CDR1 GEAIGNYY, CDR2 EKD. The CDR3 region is CACNTLRWGTADTDKLIF. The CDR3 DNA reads TGTGCCTGTAACACTTTACGGTGGGGGACCGCCGACACCGATAAACTCATCTTT.